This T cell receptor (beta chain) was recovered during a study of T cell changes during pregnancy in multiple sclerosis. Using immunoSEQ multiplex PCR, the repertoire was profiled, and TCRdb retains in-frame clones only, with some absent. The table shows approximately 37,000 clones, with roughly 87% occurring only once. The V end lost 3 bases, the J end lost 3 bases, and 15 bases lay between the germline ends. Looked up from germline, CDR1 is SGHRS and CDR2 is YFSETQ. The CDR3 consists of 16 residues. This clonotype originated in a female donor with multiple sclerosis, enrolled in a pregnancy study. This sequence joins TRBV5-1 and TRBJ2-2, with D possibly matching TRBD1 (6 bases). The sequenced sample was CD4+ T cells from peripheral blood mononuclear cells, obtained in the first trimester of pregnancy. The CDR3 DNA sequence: TGCGCCAGCAGCTCCTTGAACAGGGCGGACACCGGGGAGCTGTTTTTT. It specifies CASSSLNRADTGELFF.